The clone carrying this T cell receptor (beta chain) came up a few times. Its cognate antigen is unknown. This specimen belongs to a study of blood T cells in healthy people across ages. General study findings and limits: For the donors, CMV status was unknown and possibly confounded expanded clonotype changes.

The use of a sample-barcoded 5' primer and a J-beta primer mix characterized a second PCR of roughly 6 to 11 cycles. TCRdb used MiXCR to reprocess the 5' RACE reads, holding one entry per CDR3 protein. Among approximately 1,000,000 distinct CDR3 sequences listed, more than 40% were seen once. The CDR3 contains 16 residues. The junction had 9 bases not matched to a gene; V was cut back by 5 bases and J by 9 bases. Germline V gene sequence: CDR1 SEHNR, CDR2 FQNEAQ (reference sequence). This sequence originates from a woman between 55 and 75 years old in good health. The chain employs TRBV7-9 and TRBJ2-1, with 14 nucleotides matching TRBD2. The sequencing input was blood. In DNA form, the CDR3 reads TGTGCCAGCAGCGCCGAAGGGACTAGCGGGAGAGGTGAGCAGTTCTTC. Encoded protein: CASSAEGTSGRGEQFF.